In its sample, the clone carrying this TCR beta chain was seen many times. Antigen: not known. TCRdb recomputed calls from the multiplex PCR reads with MiXCR, one row per CDR3 protein. The repertoire holds around 25,000 distinct CDR3 sequences, roughly 21% seen once, with 13% in the top ten. Germline V gene data show CDR1 as MNHNS and CDR2 as SASEGT. This CDR3 is 13 amino acids long. V lost 7 bases and J 0 bases, leaving 10 bases between the germline ends. This sample is drawn from a study of breast tumors, draining lymph nodes, adjacent tissues. Study-wide results and caveats: Tumors had less TCR diversity than lymph nodes, more than nontumor tissue. Data fit most tumor T cells coming from lymph node, expanding in tumor. That most tumor T cells come from lymph nodes remained unproven. Tumor and nontumor repertoires were significantly more similar in luminal-like than in basal-like breast cancer.

This sequence joins TRBV6-1 and TRBJ2-7; maybe TRBD1 (5 bases). This receptor was taken from a female donor with breast cancer. Some clones in this sample may be carry-over from other donors' samples. Sequencing was carried out using breast tumor tissue. CDR3 residues: CASTLTGSYEQYF. The CDR3 bases are TGTGCCAGCACCCTAACAGGCTCCTACGAGCAGTACTTC.